This entry describes one TCR beta chain. The junction had 10 bases not matched to a gene; V was cut back by 7 bases and J by 6 bases. CDR3 length equals 14 residues. Germline CDR1 LNHDA, CDR2 SQIVND (reference sequence). This table comes from immunoSEQ multiplex PCR, and its TCRdb copy is limited to in-frame clones, with some not included. The repertoire includes 250,000 to 300,000 clones, around 85% of them detected once, and about an eighth sits in the top ten. This specimen comes from a study of blood T cell repertoires in COVID-19. Study information: Sites across the United States, Italy and Spain contributed samples from acute and convalescent COVID-19.

Followed longitudinally, the Seattle patients had been enrolled during active infection. The gene calls are TRBV19 and TRBJ1-1; 8 bases are shared with TRBD1. The receptor's source is a young woman with COVID-19, enrolled during active disease. Input material: peripheral blood. DNA of the CDR3: TGTGCCAGTATTGGGACAGGTTGGGTGGCTGAAGCTTTCTTT. Protein: CASIGTGWVAEAFF.